These 31 T cell receptor beta chains originate from one sample sequenced in a study of OX40 agonist ivuxolimab in advanced cancers. Repertoires were generated with immunoSEQ multiplex PCR, while TCRdb's copy carries only in-frame clones and drops some. This table has about 66,000 clones, 70% to 90% appearing once. Sample: CD4+ or CD8+ T cells sorted from blood, taken in a trial of the OX40 agonist ivuxolimab. These receptors originate from an adult with an advanced solid tumor such as melanoma, head and neck, liver or kidney cancer.

The gene calls are TRBV13 and TRBJ2-1; a weak D match, TRBD2 (7 bases). This CDR3 has 14 amino acids. The ends were cut back, 2 bases at V and 5 bases at J, with 10 bases in the middle. CDR1 and CDR2 from the germline V gene are PRHDT and FYEKMQ (reference sequence). The CDR3 loop is CASSLTGGHNEQFF. Here the CDR3 DNA reads TGTGCCAGCAGCTTAACGGGGGGCCACAATGAGCAGTTCTTC.

The chain joins TRBV6-1 to TRBJ1-2; D perhaps matches TRBD1 (5 bases). This CDR3 has 14 amino acids. V was trimmed by 4 bases and J by 3 bases, leaving 12 bases between them. Germline V gene sequence: CDR1 MNHNS, CDR2 SASEGT. The CDR3 DNA reads as TGTGCCAGCAGTGGGGTTTCCAGGGACTATGGCTACACCTTC. Translated, it gives CASSGVSRDYGYTF.

The chain carries TRBV7-2 and TRBJ2-1; no firm D call. The CDR3 runs to 14 residues. With 1 base removed from V and 7 bases from J, the gap between germline ends came to 11 bases. The germline V gene has CDR1 SGHTA and CDR2 FQGNSA. In DNA, the CDR3 is TGTGCCAGCAGCTTAGGAAGGTCGTGGAATGAGCAGTTCTTC. Encoded protein: CASSLGRSWNEQFF.

The CDR3: CASSFRITNTGELFF. The CDR3 DNA sequence: TGTGCCAGCAGCTTTCGGATCACGAACACCGGGGAGCTGTTTTTT. The V gene is TRBV5-8, the J gene TRBJ2-2, with D unresolved. Between the trimmed V and J ends, which lost 2 bases and 0 bases, there was a span of 8 bases. Germline V lookup: CDR1 SGHTS, CDR2 YDEGEE. This CDR3 has 15 residues.

This clone is a singleton in its sample. The chain has TRBV28 and TRBJ1-2, with no clear D. CDR3 length: 12 amino acids. The V gene lost 11 bases and the J gene lost 5 bases, with 15 bases spanning the gap. The germline V gene encodes CDR1 MDHEN and CDR2 SYDVKM. This chain's CDR3 is CALGGPTYGYTF. The DNA for the CDR3 is TGTGCCCTAGGTGGCCCGACTTATGGCTACACCTTC.

The J gene is TRBJ2-5, the V gene TRBV7-2; a possible D gene is TRBD1 (6 bases). V gave up 4 bases and J gave up 5 bases, with 17 bases separating them. Germline V lookup: CDR1 SGHTA, CDR2 FQGNSA. This CDR3 has 15 amino acids. The CDR3 sequence is CASSSTGRGGETQYF. The CDR3 DNA reads as TGTGCCAGCAGCTCCACAGGGAGAGGTGGCGAGACCCAGTACTTC.

The CDR3 DNA reads as TGTGCCAGCAAAGGGAATAGCAATCAGCCCCAGCATTTT. It specifies CASKGNSNQPQHF. This sequence joins TRBV6-5 and TRBJ1-5; D not certain. The germline V gene encodes CDR1 MNHEY and CDR2 SVGAGI. V was trimmed by 7 bases and J by 0 bases, leaving 7 bases between them. The CDR3 spans 13 residues.

This clone has more than one count but fewer than ten. The rearrangement links TRBV19 to TRBJ1-2, with a tentative D call TRBD1 (5 bases). This CDR3 spans 13 amino acids. The germline V and J ends were trimmed by 3 bases and 0 bases, with 5 bases remaining between them. Germline V CDR1 and CDR2: LNHDA, SQIVND (reference sequence). The CDR3 protein is CASSMGANYGYTF. CDR3 bases: TGTGCCAGTAGTATGGGGGCTAACTATGGCTACACCTTC.

V gene TRBV7-2 combines with J gene TRBJ1-1, with TRBD1 matching over 10 bases. Losses at the gene ends were 7 bases for V and 5 bases for J; bases not matched to a gene: 10. Germline V CDR1 and CDR2: SGHTA, FQGNSA. There are 15 residues in the CDR3. CDR3 sequence: CASTGPGQGRTEAFF. DNA for the CDR3: TGTGCCAGCACCGGACCGGGACAGGGGAGGACTGAAGCTTTCTTT.

This clone occurred once. This rearrangement joins TRBV9 to TRBJ1-4, with D possibly TRBD1 on 5 matching bases. Deletions cut 3 bases from V and 5 bases from J, with 14 bases between. The CDR3 has 15 residues. Germline CDR1 SGDLS, CDR2 YYNGEE. CDR3 in DNA: TGTGCCAGCAGCGGGGGACGGTCTGCAAATGAAAAACTGTTTTTT. Translated, it gives CASSGGRSANEKLFF.

V usage is TRBV11-1 and J usage is TRBJ2-2; D possibly uses TRBD1 or TRBD2 (5 bases each). The V and J ends lost 4 bases and 5 bases respectively, with 8 bases between them. Germline V CDR1 and CDR2: SGHAT, FQDESV (reference sequence). This CDR3 contains 13 residues. In DNA, the CDR3 is TGTGCCAGCAGCTCCTGGGGGACCGGGGAGCTGTTTTTT. Its translation: CASSSWGTGELFF.

The chain employs TRBV19 and TRBJ1-6, with no clear D. Germline-derived CDR1 and CDR2 are LNHDA and SQIVND (reference sequence). V dropped 2 bases and J dropped 6 bases, with 8 bases sitting between them. The CDR3 extends over 14 amino acids. In nucleotides, the CDR3 is TGTGCCAGTAGTATAAGCCGTAGTAATTCACCCCTCCACTTT. This encodes CASSISRSNSPLHF. The whole variable domain, remainder taken from reference TRBV19 and TRBJ1-6, is DGGITQSPKYLFRKEGQNVTLSCEQNLNHDAMYWYRQDPGQGLRLIYYSQIVNDFQKGDIAEGYSVSREKKESFPLTVTSAQKNPTAFYLCASSISRSNSPLHFGNGTRLTVT.

This chain links TRBV29-1 with TRBJ2-1; TRBD2 matches 8 bases. Germline V lookup: CDR1 SQVTM, CDR2 ANQGSEA. Trimming took 6 bases from V and 9 from J; bases not matched to a gene: 10. CDR3 length: 13 residues. The CDR3 reads CSVVGLGLSEQFF. The CDR3 nucleotides are TGCAGCGTCGTGGGACTAGGGCTTTCTGAGCAGTTCTTC.

The rearrangement links TRBV10-3 to TRBJ1-1, with D perhaps TRBD1 (6 bases). The CDR3 runs 14 residues. V was clipped by 8 bases and J by 4 bases, with 17 bases between them. Looked up from germline, CDR1 is ENHRY and CDR2 is SYGVKD. The CDR3 sequence: CAISRQEEGTEAFF. CDR3 coding DNA: TGTGCCATCTCCCGACAGGAGGAGGGCACTGAAGCTTTCTTT.

This clone was counted a few times. V is TRBV7-9 and J is TRBJ2-5; maybe TRBD2 (6 bases). Germline CDR1 is SEHNR and CDR2 is FQNEAQ (reference sequence). The V end lost 6 bases, the J end lost 5 bases, and 16 bases lay between the germline ends. The CDR3 runs to 14 residues. The CDR3: CASRKGQGLETQYF. CDR3 DNA: TGTGCCAGCAGAAAGGGGCAGGGACTCGAGACCCAGTACTTC.

The chain combines TRBV6-6 with TRBJ2-6, with unresolved D. The CDR3 runs 14 residues. CDR1 MNHNY and CDR2 SVGAGI come from the germline V gene (reference sequence). The germline V and J ends were trimmed by 8 bases and 0 bases, with 8 bases remaining between them. The CDR3 region is CASGHTSGANVLTF. The CDR3 DNA follows: TGTGCCAGCGGTCATACCTCTGGGGCCAACGTCCTGACTTTC.

This clone has just a few counts. The CDR3 DNA reads TGTGCCAGTAGTATAGGGGTAAGGGGTTCCGGGGAGCTGTTTTTT. Translated, it gives CASSIGVRGSGELFF. The J gene is TRBJ2-2, the V gene TRBV19; D possibly corresponds to TRBD1 (5 bases). From germline, CDR1 is LNHDA and CDR2 SQIVND (reference sequence). The CDR3 consists of 15 residues. Trimming removed 1 base from V and 6 bases from J, with 12 bases in between.

The chain combines TRBV19 with TRBJ1-2; D unclear. V was clipped by 4 bases and J by 5 bases, with 8 bases between them. Germline values: CDR1 LNHDA, CDR2 SQIVND (reference sequence). The CDR3 loop spans 12 amino acids. This chain's CDR3 is CASSNIRYGYTF. In DNA, the CDR3 is TGTGCCAGTAGTAATATCAGATATGGCTACACCTTC.

This chain links TRBV2 with TRBJ1-3; 7 positions agree with TRBD1. From germline, CDR1 is SNHLY and CDR2 FYNNEI. The CDR3 contains 14 residues. The J segment lost 1 base and the V segment lost 6 bases, leaving 3 bases of the junction unmatched. This CDR3 reads CASSGTVSGNTIYF. The CDR3 DNA sequence: TGTGCCAGCAGCGGGACAGTGTCTGGAAACACCATATATTTT. Full variable domain (remainder filled in from reference TRBV2 and TRBJ1-3): EPEVTQTPSHQVTQMGQEVILRCVPISNHLYFYWYRQILGQKVEFLVSFYNNEISEKSEIFDDQFSVERPDGSNFTLKIRSTKLEDSAMYFCASSGTVSGNTIYFGEGSWLTVV.

This clone was observed a single time. The chain recombines TRBV6-5 with TRBJ2-7; 10 nucleotides match TRBD1. The V and J ends lost 5 bases and 4 bases, in that order; junction bases with no gene match: 5. The germline CDR1 and CDR2 sequences are MNHEY and SVGAGI. The length of the CDR3 is 14 residues. CDR3 sequence: CASSQDRGSYEQYF. CDR3 DNA sequence: TGTGCCAGCAGTCAGGACAGGGGGAGTTACGAGCAGTACTTC.

The CDR3 DNA reads TGTGCCAGCAGCTTACCCGGGACTAGCGGGGGGCCTTACACAGATACGCAGTATTTT. Translation gives CASSLPGTSGGPYTDTQYF. The rearrangement links TRBV7-2 to TRBJ2-3, with 15 bases matching TRBD2. Per the germline V gene, CDR1 is SGHTA and CDR2 is FQGNSA. V shed 2 bases and J 2 bases; nucleotides not matched to a gene: 8. CDR3 length: 19 amino acids. Using reference TRBV7-2 and TRBJ2-3 for the parts outside the CDR3, the full variable domain is GAGVSQSPSNKVTEKGKDVELRCDPISGHTALYWYRQSLGQGLEFLIYFQGNSAPDKSGLPSDRFSAERTGGSVSTLTIQRTQQEDSAVYLCASSLPGTSGGPYTDTQYFGPGTRLTVL.

This clone was counted once. The chain combines TRBV7-2 with TRBJ2-5; no reliable D call. Trimming left V 2 bases short and J 2 bases short, with 15 bases between. This CDR3 spans 16 amino acids. Germline V gene data show CDR1 as SGHTA and CDR2 as FQGNSA. CDR3 amino acids: CASSLLADSLQETQYF. CDR3 sequence (DNA): TGTGCCAGCAGCTTATTGGCAGACTCACTACAAGAGACCCAGTACTTC.

The rearrangement links TRBV4-3 to TRBJ2-5, with TRBD1 identical over 9 bases. The trim removed 0 bases at V and 4 bases at J, leaving 3 bases unmatched. The CDR3 loop spans 15 amino acids. The germline V gene has CDR1 LGHNA and CDR2 YSLEER. In nucleotides, the CDR3 is TGCGCCAGCAGCCAAGAGGGACAGGGAAGAGAGACCCAGTACTTC. Protein product: CASSQEGQGRETQYF.

The genes are TRBV21-1 and TRBJ2-7; the DNA was not used to check the table's D call, TRBD1. TRBV21-1 is annotated as a pseudogene. The CDR3 consists of 15 residues. Here the CDR3 DNA reads TGTGCCAGCAGCAAAGGAGCAGGTAAGACCTACGAGCAGTACTTC. Translated: CASSKGAGKTYEQYF.

This chain links TRBV7-2 with TRBJ2-7; D may match TRBD1 or TRBD2 (6 bases each). This CDR3 contains 14 residues. Trimming took 4 bases from V and 4 from J, leaving 14 bases between them. Germline CDR1 is SGHTA and CDR2 is FQGNSA. CDR3 sequence (DNA): TGTGCCAGCAGCTCCAATGGGGGGCCTTACGAGCAGTACTTC. Its protein product is CASSSNGGPYEQYF.

The chain links TRBV7-2 to TRBJ1-4, with TRBD1 identical over 7 bases. J lost 4 bases, V lost 5 bases, and 4 bases had no gene match. The CDR3 spans 14 residues. Per germline, CDR1 SGHTA and CDR2 FQGNSA. The CDR3 bases are TGTGCCAGCAGCCCGGGACAGTTTAATGAAAAACTGTTTTTT. Its translation: CASSPGQFNEKLFF.

The chain combines TRBV11-3 with TRBJ2-3; D call uncertain. V lost 5 bases and J lost 0, with 3 bases in between. Germline V gives CDR1 SGHNT, CDR2 YENEEA. This CDR3 spans 12 amino acids. CDR3 coding DNA: TGTGCCAGCAGCCGTAGCACAGATACGCAGTATTTT. Translation gives CASSRSTDTQYF. Full variable domain (outside the CDR3, taken from reference TRBV11-3 and TRBJ2-3): EAGVVQSPRYKIIEKKQPVAFWCNPISGHNTLYWYLQNLGQGPELLIRYENEEAVDDSQLPKDRFSAERLKGVDSTLKIQPAELGDSAVYLCASSRSTDTQYFGPGTRLTVL.

The chain uses TRBV5-1 and TRBJ2-1; D possibly corresponds to TRBD2 (6 bases). The CDR3 totals 16 residues. Trimming took 1 base from V and 0 from J, leaving 11 bases between them. The germline V gene has CDR1 SGHRS and CDR2 YFSETQ. CDR3 in DNA: TGCGCCAGCAGCTTGTTACGGGGGAGCTCCTACAATGAGCAGTTCTTC. It yields the protein CASSLLRGSSYNEQFF. The full variable domain, with the rest looked up from reference TRBV5-1 and TRBJ2-1, is KAGVTQTPRYLIKTRGQQVTLSCSPISGHRSVSWYQQTPGQGLQFLFEYFSETQRNKGNFPGRFSGRQFSNSRSEMNVSTLELGDSALYLCASSLLRGSSYNEQFFGPGTRLTVL.

This chain joins TRBV19 and TRBJ1-4, with D perhaps TRBD1 (6 bases). Trimming pared 5 bases from V and 0 bases from J, leaving 10 bases between. CDR1 and CDR2 from the germline V gene are LNHDA and SQIVND (reference sequence). The length of the CDR3 is 15 residues. CDR3 sequence: CASSDRLATNEKLFF. DNA of the CDR3: TGTGCCAGTAGTGACAGGCTAGCAACTAATGAAAAACTGTTTTTT.

In its sample, this clone was seen a few times. This chain joins TRBV11-2 and TRBJ1-3; D is unclear. CDR3 size: 18 residues. The germline V and J ends were trimmed by 1 base and 4 bases, with 20 bases remaining between them. Germline-derived CDR1 and CDR2 are SGHAT and FQNNGV. CDR3 sequence reads: CASSLAPWVGRKGNTIYF. CDR3 nucleotides: TGTGCCAGCAGCTTAGCCCCTTGGGTAGGGAGGAAAGGAAACACCATATATTTT.

V is TRBV7-2 and J is TRBJ1-2; D call uncertain. Trimming removed 4 bases from V and 8 bases from J, with 17 bases in between. The length of the CDR3 is 14 residues. From germline, CDR1 is SGHTA and CDR2 FQGNSA. This CDR3 is CASSSPRFGGGYTF. CDR3 nucleotides: TGTGCCAGCAGCTCCCCAAGGTTCGGAGGGGGCTACACCTTC.